This TCR beta chain was obtained from a study of CD8 T cells in Susac syndrome. The authors reverse transcribed roughly 0.5 to 1 ug RNA with random hexamers. TCRdb passed the immunoSEQ multiplex PCR reads through MiXCR, listing each CDR3 protein once. The data show roughly 120,000 distinct CDR3 sequences, with 93% seen just once and approximately 0.31% held by the top ten. While CD8+ and CD4+ T cells were isolated negatively, TEMRA cells were enriched by FACS. The sequenced material came from CD8+ T cells from PBMCs. The TCR was taken from a human donor with multiple sclerosis.

The CDR3 coding sequence is TGTGCCAGTAGTATCACTGGGTCAGGAAACATTCAGTACTTC. Translation gives CASSITGSGNIQYF. The chain is built from TRBV19 and TRBJ2-4; the D is unclear. Germline CDR1 and CDR2: LNHDA and SQIVND (reference sequence). V lost 3 bases and J lost 6, with 12 bases in between. The CDR3 length is 14 residues.